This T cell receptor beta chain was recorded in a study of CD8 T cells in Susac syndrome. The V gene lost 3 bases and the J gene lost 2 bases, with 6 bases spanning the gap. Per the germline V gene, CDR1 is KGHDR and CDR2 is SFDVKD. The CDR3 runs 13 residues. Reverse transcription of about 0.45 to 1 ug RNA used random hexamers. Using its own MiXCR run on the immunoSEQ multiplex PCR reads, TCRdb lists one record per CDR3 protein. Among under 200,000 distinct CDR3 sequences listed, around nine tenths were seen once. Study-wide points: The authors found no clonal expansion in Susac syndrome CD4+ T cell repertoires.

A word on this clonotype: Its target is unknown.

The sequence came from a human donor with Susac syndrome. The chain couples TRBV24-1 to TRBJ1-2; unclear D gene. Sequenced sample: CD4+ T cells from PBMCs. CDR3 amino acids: CATSDERNYGYTF. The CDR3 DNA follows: TGTGCCACCAGTGATGAACGGAACTATGGCTACACCTTC.